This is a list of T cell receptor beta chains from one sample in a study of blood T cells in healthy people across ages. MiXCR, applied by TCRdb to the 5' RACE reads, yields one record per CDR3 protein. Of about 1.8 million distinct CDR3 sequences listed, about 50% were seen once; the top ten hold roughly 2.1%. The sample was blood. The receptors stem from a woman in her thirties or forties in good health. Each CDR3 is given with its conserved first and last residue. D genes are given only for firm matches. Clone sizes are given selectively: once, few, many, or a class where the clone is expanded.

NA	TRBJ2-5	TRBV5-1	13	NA	CASSLDNGGTQYF	TGCGCCAGCAGCTTGGATAATGGGGGGACCCAGTACTTC
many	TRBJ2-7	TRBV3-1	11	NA	CASSQAGEQYF	TGTGCCAGCAGCCAAGCGGGCGAGCAGTACTTC
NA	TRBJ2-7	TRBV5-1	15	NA	CASNILPASSYEQYF	TGCGCCAGCAATATTCTACCGGCTAGCTCCTACGAGCAGTACTTC
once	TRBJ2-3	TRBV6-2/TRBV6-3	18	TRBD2	CASSYSGTIVSNTDTQYF	TGTGCCAGCAGTTACTCCGGGACTATAGTATCCAACACAGATACGCAGTATTTT
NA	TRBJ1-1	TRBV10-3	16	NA	CAISGSLGVGGTEAFF	TGTGCCATCAGTGGTTCATTGGGGGTCGGGGGGACTGAAGCTTTCTTT
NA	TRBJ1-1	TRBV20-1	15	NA	CSAIGGDLRNTEAFF	TGCAGTGCTATCGGGGGGGATCTAAGAAATACTGAAGCTTTCTTT
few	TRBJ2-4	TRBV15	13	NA	CATSRDQRTRQYF	TGTGCCACCAGCAGAGACCAAAGGACACGTCAGTACTTC
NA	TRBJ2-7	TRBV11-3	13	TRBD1	CACSLPGTGEQYF	TGTGCCTGCAGCCTCCCCGGGACAGGGGAGCAGTACTTC
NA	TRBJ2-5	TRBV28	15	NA	CASSLSRPSQETQYF	TGTGCCAGCAGTTTATCTAGGCCCTCGCAAGAGACCCAGTACTTC
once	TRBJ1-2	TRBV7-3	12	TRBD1	CASSSPGQASTF	TGTGCCAGCAGCTCTCCGGGACAGGCGTCCACCTTC
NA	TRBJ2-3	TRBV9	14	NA	CASGSQLGTDTQYF	TGTGCCAGCGGCAGTCAGCTGGGCACAGATACGCAGTATTTT
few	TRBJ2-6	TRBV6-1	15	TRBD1	CASSDRGYGANVLTF	TGTGCCAGCAGCGACAGGGGGTATGGGGCCAACGTCCTGACTTTC
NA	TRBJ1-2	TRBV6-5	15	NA	CASSYIGGPQNGYTF	TGTGCCAGCAGTTACATCGGGGGGCCCCAAAATGGCTACACCTTC
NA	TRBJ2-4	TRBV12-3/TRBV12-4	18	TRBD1	CASSRTGGASVAKNIQYF	TGTGCCAGCTCCAGGACAGGGGGCGCATCTGTAGCCAAAAACATTCAGTACTTC
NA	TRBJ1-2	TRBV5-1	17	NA	CASSLGAPDDYNYGYTF	TGCGCCAGCAGCTTGGGGGCCCCGGACGACTATAACTATGGCTACACCTTC
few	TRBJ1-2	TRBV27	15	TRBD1	CASRTGGAVRYGYTF	TGTGCCAGCAGAACAGGGGGCGCGGTGAGGTATGGCTACACCTTC
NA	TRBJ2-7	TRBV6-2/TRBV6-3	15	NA	CATSPGRGLSYEQYF	TGTGCCACCAGCCCCGGGCGGGGTCTCTCCTATGAGCAGTACTTC
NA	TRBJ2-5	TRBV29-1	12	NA	CSAMGSQETQYF	TGCAGCGCTATGGGCTCCCAAGAGACCCAGTACTTC
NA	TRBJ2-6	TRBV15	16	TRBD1	CATSSDRGPGANVLTF	TGTGCCACCAGCAGTGACAGGGGGCCTGGGGCCAACGTCCTGACTTTC
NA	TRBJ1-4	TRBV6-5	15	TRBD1	CASSRNRGQGEKLFF	TGTGCCAGCAGTCGCAACAGGGGGCAGGGTGAAAAACTGTTTTTT
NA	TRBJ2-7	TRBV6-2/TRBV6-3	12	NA	CASGQSAYEQYF	TGTGCCAGCGGACAGTCAGCCTACGAGCAGTACTTC
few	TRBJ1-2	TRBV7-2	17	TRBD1	CASSLAVTGARDYGYTF	TGTGCCAGCAGCTTGGCCGTAACAGGGGCGAGGGACTATGGCTACACCTTC
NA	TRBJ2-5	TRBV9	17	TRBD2	CASSVATSGDLQETQYF	TGTGCCAGCAGCGTAGCGACTAGCGGGGACCTCCAAGAGACCCAGTACTTC
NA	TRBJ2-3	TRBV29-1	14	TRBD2	CTVTSGGTTDTQYF	TGCACCGTAACTAGCGGGGGGACCACAGATACGCAGTATTTT
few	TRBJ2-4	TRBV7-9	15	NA	CASSRLPGIQNIQYF	TGTGCCAGCAGCCGGCTGCCCGGGATCCAAAACATTCAGTACTTC
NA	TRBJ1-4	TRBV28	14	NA	CASSVVQSNEKLFF	TGTGCCAGCAGTGTGGTACAGTCTAATGAAAAACTGTTTTTT
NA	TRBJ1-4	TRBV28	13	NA	CASRAGVNEKLFF	TGTGCCAGCAGGGCAGGGGTCAATGAAAAACTGTTTTTT
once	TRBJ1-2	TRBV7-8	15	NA	CASNPTDSTNYGYTF	TGTGCCAGCAACCCGACGGACAGCACTAACTATGGCTACACCTTC
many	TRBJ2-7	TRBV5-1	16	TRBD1	CASSLGPGQGSYEQYF	TGCGCCAGCAGCTTGGGGCCGGGACAGGGGTCCTACGAGCAGTACTTC
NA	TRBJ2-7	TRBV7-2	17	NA	CASSFTGTPYLSNKQYF	TGTGCCAGCAGCTTTACCGGGACACCGTACCTCTCCAACAAGCAGTACTTC
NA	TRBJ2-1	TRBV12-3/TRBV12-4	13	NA	CASSVLVVDEQFF	TGTGCCAGCAGTGTATTAGTTGTGGATGAGCAGTTCTTC
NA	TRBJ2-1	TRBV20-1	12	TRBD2	CSTSGADNEQFF	TGCAGTACTAGCGGGGCGGACAATGAGCAGTTCTTC
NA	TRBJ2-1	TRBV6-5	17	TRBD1	CASSYLTTGTGINEQFF	TGTGCCAGCAGTTACCTAACAACCGGGACAGGTATCAATGAGCAGTTCTTC
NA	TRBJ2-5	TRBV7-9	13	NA	CASSLGSGQTQYF	TGTGCCAGCAGCTTAGGCAGCGGGCAGACCCAGTACTTC
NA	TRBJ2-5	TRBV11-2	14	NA	CASSLPWVWETQYF	TGTGCCAGCAGCCTCCCGTGGGTTTGGGAGACCCAGTACTTC
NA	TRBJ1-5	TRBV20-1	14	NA	CSARGCCGNQPQHF	TGCAGTGCTAGAGGCTGCTGTGGCAATCAGCCCCAGCATTTT
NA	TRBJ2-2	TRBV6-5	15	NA	CASSSFWSNTGELFF	TGTGCCAGCAGTTCTTTTTGGTCTAACACCGGGGAGCTGTTTTTT
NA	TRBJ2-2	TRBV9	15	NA	CASSIQGRGTGELFF	TGTGCCAGCAGCATACAGGGGAGGGGCACCGGGGAGCTGTTTTTT
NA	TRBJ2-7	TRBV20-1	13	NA	CSARWKGLDEQYF	TGCAGTGCTAGATGGAAGGGTTTGGACGAGCAGTACTTC
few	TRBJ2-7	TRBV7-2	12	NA	CASTGGLDEQYF	TGTGCCAGCACCGGAGGCCTGGACGAGCAGTACTTC
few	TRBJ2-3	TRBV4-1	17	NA	CASSQERGTGQGDTQYF	TGCGCCAGCAGCCAAGAAAGGGGTACCGGGCAGGGAGATACGCAGTATTTT
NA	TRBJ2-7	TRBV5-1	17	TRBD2	CASSFNGLAGVYNEQYF	TGCGCCAGCAGCTTCAACGGACTAGCGGGAGTCTACAATGAGCAGTACTTC
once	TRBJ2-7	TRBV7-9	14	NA	CASSLASEVNEQYF	TGTGCCAGCAGCTTAGCCTCGGAGGTCAACGAGCAGTACTTC
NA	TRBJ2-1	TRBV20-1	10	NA	CSAIEDEQFF	TGCAGTGCTATAGAGGATGAGCAGTTCTTC
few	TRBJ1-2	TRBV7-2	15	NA	CASSLAGTSNYGYTF	TGTGCCAGCAGCTTAGCGGGCACTTCTAACTATGGCTACACCTTC
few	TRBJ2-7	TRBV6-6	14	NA	CASSYRRGNYEQYF	TGTGCCAGCAGTTACCGGAGAGGGAATTACGAGCAGTACTTC
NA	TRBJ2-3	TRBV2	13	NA	CASRQRSTDTQYF	TGTGCCAGCAGGCAGAGAAGCACAGATACGCAGTATTTT
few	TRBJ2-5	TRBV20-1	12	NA	CSAPWFDETQYF	TGCAGTGCTCCCTGGTTCGATGAGACCCAGTACTTC
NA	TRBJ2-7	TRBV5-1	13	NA	CASSVALGNEQYF	TGCGCCAGCAGCGTGGCACTGGGCAACGAGCAGTACTTC
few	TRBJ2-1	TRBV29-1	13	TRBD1	CSVQTGVGNEQFF	TGCAGCGTTCAGACAGGGGTGGGCAATGAGCAGTTCTTC
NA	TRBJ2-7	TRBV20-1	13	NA	CSACILHPYEQYF	TGCAGTGCTTGTATCCTCCACCCTTACGAGCAGTACTTC
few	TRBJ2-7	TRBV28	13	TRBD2	CASSLLAGYEQYF	TGTGCCAGCAGTTTACTAGCGGGCTACGAGCAGTACTTC
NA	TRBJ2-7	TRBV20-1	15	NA	CSARDPRGPSYEQYF	TGCAGTGCTAGAGATCCCAGGGGCCCCTCCTACGAGCAGTACTTC
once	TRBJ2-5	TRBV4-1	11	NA	CASRLTNEQYF	TGCGCCAGCAGACTAACAAATGAGCAGTACTTC
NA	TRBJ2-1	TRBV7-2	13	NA	CASSPRVFNEQFF	TGTGCCAGCAGCCCTAGGGTCTTTAATGAGCAGTTCTTC
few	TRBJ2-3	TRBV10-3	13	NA	CASLGGSTDTQYF	TGTGCTTCGTTGGGCGGTAGCACAGATACGCAGTATTTT
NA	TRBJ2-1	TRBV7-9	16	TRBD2	CASSGRDPQRGNEQFF	TGTGCCAGCAGCGGGAGGGACCCCCAGAGGGGCAATGAGCAGTTCTTC